The rows below give T cell receptor beta chains drawn from one sample of a study of metastatic and nonmetastatic thyroid tumors. TCRdb re-called clones from the PCR reads using MiXCR. The table includes 5,500 to 6,500 clones, roughly 35% detected once. Sequenced input: tumor tissue. The source of these receptors is a male donor with papillary thyroid cancer or a benign thyroid nodule (not recorded which). Some clones in this sample may be carry-over from other donors' samples. The CDR3 runs from the conserved cysteine through the conserved F or W. D genes are given only for firm matches. Clone size is stated in some rows and not others, as once, few, many or a class when expanded.

clone_size: NA; d_call: TRBD1; j_call: TRBJ1-6; v_call: TRBV7-8; cdr3_aa: CASSYHVDRGNSPLHF; cdr3_nt: TGTGCCAGCAGCTACCACGTCGACAGGGGGAATTCACCCCTCCACTTT
clone_size: NA; d_call: NA; j_call: TRBJ1-2; v_call: TRBV5-6; cdr3_aa: CASSLPDISSLGDYGYTF; cdr3_nt: TGTGCCAGCAGCCTGCCGGACATCTCTTCACTGGGGGACTATGGCTACACCTTC
clone_size: medium-sized; d_call: NA; j_call: TRBJ2-7; v_call: TRBV14; cdr3_aa: CASSQYTGGYEQYF; cdr3_nt: TGTGCCAGCAGCCAATATACTGGTGGATACGAGCAGTACTTC
clone_size: NA; d_call: NA; j_call: TRBJ1-1; v_call: TRBV28; cdr3_aa: CATGPGRLNTEAFF; cdr3_nt: TGTGCCACCGGCCCGGGGAGACTCAACACTGAAGCTTTCTTT
clone_size: NA; d_call: NA; j_call: TRBJ1-5; v_call: TRBV6-1; cdr3_aa: CASSEGSNQPQHF; cdr3_nt: TGTGCCAGCAGTGAGGGGAGCAATCAGCCCCAGCATTTT
clone_size: NA; d_call: NA; j_call: TRBJ2-7; v_call: TRBV30; cdr3_aa: CAWKGHTPYEQYF; cdr3_nt: TGTGCCTGGAAGGGGCACACCCCCTACGAGCAGTACTTC
clone_size: NA; d_call: NA; j_call: TRBJ2-2; v_call: TRBV12-3/TRBV12-4; cdr3_aa: CASSLGAETYGEELFF; cdr3_nt: TGTGCCAGCAGTTTAGGGGCTGAGACCTATGGCGAGGAGCTGTTTTTT
clone_size: once; d_call: TRBD2; j_call: TRBJ2-2; v_call: TRBV4-1; cdr3_aa: CASSHLLAGGLNTGELFF; cdr3_nt: TGCGCCAGCAGCCATCTCCTAGCGGGAGGGCTTAACACCGGGGAGCTGTTTTTT
clone_size: medium-sized; d_call: NA; j_call: TRBJ1-2; v_call: TRBV9; cdr3_aa: CASSGTGNYGYTF; cdr3_nt: TGTGCCAGCAGCGGCACAGGGAACTATGGCTACACCTTC
clone_size: NA; d_call: NA; j_call: TRBJ2-1; v_call: TRBV19; cdr3_aa: CASSMSGQKVENEQFF; cdr3_nt: TGTGCCAGTAGTATGTCTGGGCAAAAAGTAGAGAATGAGCAGTTCTTC
clone_size: NA; d_call: NA; j_call: TRBJ2-6; v_call: TRBV6-2/TRBV6-3; cdr3_aa: CASSYRGGANVLTF; cdr3_nt: TGTGCCAGCAGTTACAGGGGTGGGGCCAACGTCCTGACTTTC
clone_size: medium-sized; d_call: TRBD1; j_call: TRBJ1-4; v_call: TRBV24-1; cdr3_aa: CATDRVREKLFF; cdr3_nt: TGTGCCACCGACAGGGTTCGGGAAAAACTGTTTTTT
clone_size: NA; d_call: TRBD2; j_call: TRBJ2-2; v_call: TRBV12-3/TRBV12-4; cdr3_aa: CASGSGMDTGELFF; cdr3_nt: TGTGCCAGCGGAAGCGGGATGGACACCGGGGAGCTGTTTTTT
clone_size: NA; d_call: NA; j_call: TRBJ2-7; v_call: TRBV27; cdr3_aa: CASSLDRNTYEQYF; cdr3_nt: TGTGCCAGCAGTTTAGACAGGAACACCTACGAGCAGTACTTC
clone_size: large; d_call: TRBD1; j_call: TRBJ2-1; v_call: TRBV5-5; cdr3_aa: CASSSGGSYNEQFF; cdr3_nt: TGTGCCAGCAGCTCAGGGGGCTCCTACAATGAGCAGTTCTTC
clone_size: medium-sized; d_call: TRBD1; j_call: TRBJ1-2; v_call: TRBV9; cdr3_aa: CASSSRGGAGGYTF; cdr3_nt: TGTGCCAGCAGCTCCCGAGGGGGCGCCGGTGGCTACACCTTC
clone_size: NA; d_call: TRBD2; j_call: TRBJ2-7; v_call: TRBV11-2; cdr3_aa: CASSLGAGGISYEQYF; cdr3_nt: TGTGCCAGCAGCTTAGGGGCGGGGGGAATCTCCTACGAGCAGTACTTC
clone_size: NA; d_call: NA; j_call: TRBJ2-1; v_call: TRBV19; cdr3_aa: CASSSPGTIEQFF; cdr3_nt: TGTGCCAGTAGTAGCCCCGGGACAATTGAGCAGTTCTTC
clone_size: NA; d_call: NA; j_call: TRBJ1-5; v_call: TRBV20-1; cdr3_aa: CSANEDTDQPQHF; cdr3_nt: TGCAGTGCTAACGAAGACACGGATCAGCCCCAGCATTTT
clone_size: NA; d_call: TRBD2; j_call: TRBJ2-7; v_call: TRBV20-1; cdr3_aa: CSAPLLAGGTEQYF; cdr3_nt: TGCAGTGCTCCCCTACTAGCGGGAGGAACGGAGCAGTACTTC
clone_size: few; d_call: TRBD1; j_call: TRBJ1-6; v_call: TRBV6-1; cdr3_aa: CASRTTGGNSPLHF; cdr3_nt: TGTGCCAGCAGGACAACAGGGGGTAATTCACCCCTCCACTTT
clone_size: few; d_call: NA; j_call: TRBJ2-7; v_call: TRBV7-9; cdr3_aa: CASSNLYEQYF; cdr3_nt: TGTGCCAGCAGCAACCTCTACGAGCAGTACTTC
clone_size: NA; d_call: NA; j_call: TRBJ2-1; v_call: TRBV20-1; cdr3_aa: CSPKAGDEQFF; cdr3_nt: TGCAGTCCAAAAGCTGGTGATGAGCAGTTCTTC
clone_size: NA; d_call: NA; j_call: TRBJ2-2; v_call: TRBV30; cdr3_aa: CAWSQMDTYLTGELFF; cdr3_nt: TGTGCCTGGAGTCAAATGGACACATACCTAACCGGGGAGCTGTTTTTT
clone_size: few; d_call: TRBD2; j_call: TRBJ2-7; v_call: TRBV6-5; cdr3_aa: CATSWGTSGSYEQYF; cdr3_nt: TGTGCCACCAGTTGGGGGACTAGCGGGAGCTACGAGCAGTACTTC
clone_size: NA; d_call: TRBD2; j_call: TRBJ2-5; v_call: TRBV27; cdr3_aa: CASSWGGQETQYF; cdr3_nt: TGTGCCAGCAGTTGGGGGGGACAAGAGACCCAGTACTTC
clone_size: once; d_call: NA; j_call: TRBJ2-2; v_call: TRBV6-2/TRBV6-3; cdr3_aa: CASSYHQPPQGPANTGELFF; cdr3_nt: TGTGCCAGCAGTTACCACCAACCCCCGCAGGGGCCAGCGAACACCGGGGAGCTGTTTTTT
clone_size: few; d_call: TRBD1; j_call: TRBJ2-5; v_call: TRBV15; cdr3_aa: CATSSGTVNQETQYF; cdr3_nt: TGTGCCACCAGCAGTGGGACAGTAAACCAAGAGACCCAGTACTTC
clone_size: NA; d_call: TRBD1; j_call: TRBJ2-3; v_call: TRBV7-9; cdr3_aa: CASSLRQGLADTQYF; cdr3_nt: TGTGCCAGCAGCTTAAGACAGGGGCTGGCAGATACGCAGTATTTT
clone_size: few; d_call: NA; j_call: TRBJ1-2; v_call: TRBV9; cdr3_aa: CASSVGEEPRYYGYTF; cdr3_nt: TGTGCCAGCAGCGTAGGGGAGGAGCCCCGGTACTATGGCTACACCTTC
clone_size: NA; d_call: NA; j_call: TRBJ2-7; v_call: TRBV11-2; cdr3_aa: CASSLSAGTLDEQYF; cdr3_nt: TGTGCCAGCAGCTTAAGTGCGGGGACCCTCGACGAGCAGTACTTC
clone_size: few; d_call: NA; j_call: TRBJ2-3; v_call: TRBV6-1; cdr3_aa: CASSAQSGADTQYF; cdr3_nt: TGTGCCAGCAGTGCCCAATCCGGAGCAGATACGCAGTATTTT
clone_size: few; d_call: TRBD1; j_call: TRBJ1-4; v_call: TRBV20-1; cdr3_aa: CSASPTGGPNEKLFF; cdr3_nt: TGCAGTGCTAGTCCTACAGGGGGCCCTAATGAAAAACTGTTTTTT
clone_size: NA; d_call: NA; j_call: TRBJ1-3; v_call: TRBV4-1; cdr3_aa: CASSQAPGYINTIYF; cdr3_nt: TGCGCCAGCAGCCAAGCACCAGGTTATATAAACACCATATATTTT
clone_size: NA; d_call: NA; j_call: TRBJ2-2; v_call: TRBV5-1; cdr3_aa: CASSSKSVGELFF; cdr3_nt: TGCGCCAGCAGCTCAAAGTCGGTCGGGGAGCTGTTTTTT
clone_size: NA; d_call: TRBD2; j_call: TRBJ2-7; v_call: TRBV7-3; cdr3_aa: CASSPQAGTSYEQYF; cdr3_nt: TGTGCCAGCAGCCCACAAGCGGGAACCTCCTACGAGCAGTACTTC
clone_size: hyperexpanded; d_call: NA; j_call: TRBJ1-1; v_call: TRBV4-1; cdr3_aa: CASSQGMSEAFF; cdr3_nt: TGCGCCAGCAGCCAGGGAATGTCAGAAGCTTTCTTT
clone_size: few; d_call: NA; j_call: TRBJ1-2; v_call: TRBV6-1; cdr3_aa: CASRAERGANGYTF; cdr3_nt: TGTGCCAGCAGGGCGGAACGGGGGGCGAATGGCTACACCTTC